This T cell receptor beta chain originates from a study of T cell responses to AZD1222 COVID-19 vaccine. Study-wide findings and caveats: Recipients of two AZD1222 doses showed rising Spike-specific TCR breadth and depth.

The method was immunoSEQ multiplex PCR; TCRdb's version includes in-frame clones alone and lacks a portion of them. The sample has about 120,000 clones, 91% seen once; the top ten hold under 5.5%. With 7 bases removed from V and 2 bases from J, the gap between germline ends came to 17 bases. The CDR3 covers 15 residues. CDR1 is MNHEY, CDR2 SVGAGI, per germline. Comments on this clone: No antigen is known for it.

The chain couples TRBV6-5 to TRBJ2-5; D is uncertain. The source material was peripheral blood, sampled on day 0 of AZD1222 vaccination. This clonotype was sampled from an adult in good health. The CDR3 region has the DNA TGTGCCAGCACCAAGCTATCAAGGGCACAAGAGACCCAGTACTTC. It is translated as CASTKLSRAQETQYF.